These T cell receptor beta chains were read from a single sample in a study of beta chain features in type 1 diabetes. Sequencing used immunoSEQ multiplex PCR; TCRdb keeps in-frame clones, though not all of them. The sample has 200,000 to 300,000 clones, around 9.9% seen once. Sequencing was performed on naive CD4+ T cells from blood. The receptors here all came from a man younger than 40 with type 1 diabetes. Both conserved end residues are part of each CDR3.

cdr3_aa: CAIRENRDRGLETQYF; j_call: TRBJ2-5; v_call: TRBV10-3
cdr3_aa: CAWSVQGFSEAFF; j_call: TRBJ1-1; v_call: TRBV30
cdr3_aa: CASGLAQRTTGELFF; j_call: TRBJ2-2; v_call: TRBV12-5
cdr3_aa: CASRRQGGEQYF; j_call: TRBJ2-7; v_call: TRBV19
cdr3_aa: CAWGNTEAFF; j_call: TRBJ1-1; v_call: TRBV30
cdr3_aa: CASSLGDTNYGYTF; j_call: TRBJ1-2; v_call: TRBV5-1
cdr3_aa: CASSWGGQSSYNEQFF; j_call: TRBJ2-1; v_call: TRBV5-1
cdr3_aa: CASSYFAGYGYTF; j_call: TRBJ1-2; v_call: TRBV6-5
cdr3_aa: CATSRGLASSTDTQYF; j_call: TRBJ2-3; v_call: TRBV15
cdr3_aa: CASSRDSLNTEAFF; j_call: TRBJ1-1; v_call: TRBV6-5
cdr3_aa: CASSIQGQGEKLFF; j_call: TRBJ1-4; v_call: TRBV27
cdr3_aa: CASSSSTSGGSELFF; j_call: TRBJ2-2; v_call: TRBV6-6
cdr3_aa: CASSPKGARVLEQYF; j_call: TRBJ2-7; v_call: TRBV7-9
cdr3_aa: CASRRQGGTLHF; j_call: TRBJ1-6; v_call: TRBV28
cdr3_aa: CASSHDRDRETQYF; j_call: TRBJ2-5; v_call: TRBV18
cdr3_aa: CASSQPLAGRTDTQYF; j_call: TRBJ2-3; v_call: TRBV4-3
cdr3_aa: CASGALGDVALVRGYTF; j_call: TRBJ1-2; v_call: TRBV2
cdr3_aa: CASSPRTGSAYGYTF; j_call: TRBJ1-2; v_call: TRBV5-6
cdr3_aa: CASSAGTGPQETQYF; j_call: TRBJ2-5; v_call: TRBV7-3